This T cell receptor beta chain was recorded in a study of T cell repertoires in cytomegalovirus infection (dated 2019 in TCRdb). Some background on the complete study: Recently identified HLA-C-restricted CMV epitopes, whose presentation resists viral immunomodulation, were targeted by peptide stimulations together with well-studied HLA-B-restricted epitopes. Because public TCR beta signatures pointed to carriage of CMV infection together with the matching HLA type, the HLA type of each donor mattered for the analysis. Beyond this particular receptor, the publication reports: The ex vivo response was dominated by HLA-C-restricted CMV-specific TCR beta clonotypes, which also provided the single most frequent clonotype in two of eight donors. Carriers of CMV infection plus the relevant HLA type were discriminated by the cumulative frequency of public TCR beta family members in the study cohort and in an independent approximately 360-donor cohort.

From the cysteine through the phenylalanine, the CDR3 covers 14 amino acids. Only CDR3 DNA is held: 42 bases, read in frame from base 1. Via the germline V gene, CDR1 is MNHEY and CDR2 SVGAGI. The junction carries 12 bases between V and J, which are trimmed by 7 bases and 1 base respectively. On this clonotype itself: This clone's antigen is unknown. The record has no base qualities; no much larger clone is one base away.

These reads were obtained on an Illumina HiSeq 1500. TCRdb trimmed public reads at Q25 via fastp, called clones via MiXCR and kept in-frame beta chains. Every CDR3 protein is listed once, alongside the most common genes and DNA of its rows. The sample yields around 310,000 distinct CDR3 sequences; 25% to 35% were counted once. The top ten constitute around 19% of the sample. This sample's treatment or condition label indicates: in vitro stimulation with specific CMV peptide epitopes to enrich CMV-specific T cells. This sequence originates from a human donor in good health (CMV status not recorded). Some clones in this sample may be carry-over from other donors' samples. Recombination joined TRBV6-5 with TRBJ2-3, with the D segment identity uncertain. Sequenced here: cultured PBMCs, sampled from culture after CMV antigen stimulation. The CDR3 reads CASTHILGTDTQYF. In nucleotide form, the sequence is TGTGCCAGCACCCATATATTGGGCACAGATACGCAGTATTTT.